The clone carrying this TCR beta chain was picked up many times. These data come from a study of identical twins. V lost 6 bases, J lost 3 bases, and 4 bases stayed unmatched. The CDR3 has 15 residues. TCRdb fed the 5' RACE reads into MiXCR, producing one record per CDR3 protein. Of approximately 220,000 distinct CDR3 sequences in the sample, 7.5% were seen once. These data were likewise used in another study, on yellow fever vaccine responses in identical twins.

The sequence was obtained from a woman aged 18-29 years in good health. J is TRBJ2-3 and V is TRBV12-3 or TRBV12-4; TRBD2 matches 12 bases. Sequencing used memory (CD45RO+) T cells sorted from blood. The CDR3: CASSRTSGNTDTQYF. As DNA, the CDR3 is TGTGCCAGCAGCCGGACTAGCGGGAATACAGATACGCAGTATTTT.